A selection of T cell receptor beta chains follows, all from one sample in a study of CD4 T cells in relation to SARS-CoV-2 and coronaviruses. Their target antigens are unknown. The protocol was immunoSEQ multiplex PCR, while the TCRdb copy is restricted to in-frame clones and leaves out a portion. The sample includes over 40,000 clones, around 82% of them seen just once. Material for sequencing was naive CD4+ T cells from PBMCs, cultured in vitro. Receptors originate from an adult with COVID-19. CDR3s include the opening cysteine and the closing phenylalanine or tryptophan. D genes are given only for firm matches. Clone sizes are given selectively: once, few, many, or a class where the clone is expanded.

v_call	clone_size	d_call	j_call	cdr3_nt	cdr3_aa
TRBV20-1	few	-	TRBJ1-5	TGCAGTGCTAGTGGAGGGAGAGGCAATCAGCCCCAGCATTTT	CSASGGRGNQPQHF
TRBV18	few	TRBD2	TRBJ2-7	TGTGCCAGCTCACCTGCCGGGACTAACTCCTACGAGCAGTACTTC	CASSPAGTNSYEQYF
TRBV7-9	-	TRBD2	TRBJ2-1	TGTGCCAGCAGCCCAGGACCTAGCGGGAGATACGCCTACAATGAGCAGTTCTTC	CASSPGPSGRYAYNEQFF
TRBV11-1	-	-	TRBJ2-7	TGTGCCAGCAGCTTAGCGCGAGGGTGGGAGCAGTACTTC	CASSLARGWEQYF
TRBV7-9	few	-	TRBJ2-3	TGTGCCAGCAGCCCCCTTGTACTGGGTAGCGCAGATACGCAGTATTTT	CASSPLVLGSADTQYF
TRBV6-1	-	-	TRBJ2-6	TGTGCCAGCAGTGAAGCGGCGGGGGGACAGGGCCACCCTGGGGCCAACGTCCTGACTTTC	CASSEAAGGQGHPGANVLTF
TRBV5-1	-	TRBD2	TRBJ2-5	TGCGCCAGCAGCTTGAAACTAGCGGGAGCAGAGACCCAGTACTTC	CASSLKLAGAETQYF
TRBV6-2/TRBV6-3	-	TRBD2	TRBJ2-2	TGTGCCAGCAGTCCCGGGGGGTTCGGGGAGCTGTTTTTT	CASSPGGFGELFF
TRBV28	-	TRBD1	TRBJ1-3	TGTGCCAGCACTCCGGGACAGGGGGCGATAGGATACACCATATATTTT	CASTPGQGAIGYTIYF
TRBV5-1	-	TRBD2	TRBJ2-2	TGCGCCAGCAGCTTGGGGACTAGCGGGAGTTCAGTTGGCACCGGGGAGCTGTTTTTT	CASSLGTSGSSVGTGELFF
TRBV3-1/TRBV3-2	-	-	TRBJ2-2	TGTGCCAGCAGCCCAGACAGAATCACCGGGGAGCTGTTTTTT	CASSPDRITGELFF
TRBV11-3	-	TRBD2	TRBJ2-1	TGTGCCAGCAGCTCACTCTCTAGCGGGGCCTACAATGAGCAGTTCTTC	CASSSLSSGAYNEQFF
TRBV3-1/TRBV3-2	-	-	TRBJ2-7	TGTGCCAGCAGCCAAGGAGGTCCGGGGGCGTCCTACTACGAGCAGTACTTC	CASSQGGPGASYYEQYF
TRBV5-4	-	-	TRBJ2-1	TGTGCCAGCAGCTCTCCCGGCGGTGAGCAGTTCTTC	CASSSPGGEQFF
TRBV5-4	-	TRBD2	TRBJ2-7	TGTGCCAGCAGCGGTGCGGGAGGGCCCTCTCCCGAGCAGTACTTC	CASSGAGGPSPEQYF
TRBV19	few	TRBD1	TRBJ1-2	TGTGCCAGTACGAGAGGGACAGACTATGGCTACACCTTC	CASTRGTDYGYTF
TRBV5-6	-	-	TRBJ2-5	TGTGCCAGCAGCGCGGGACAGAACCAAGAGACCCAGTACTTC	CASSAGQNQETQYF
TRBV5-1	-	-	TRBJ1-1	TGCGCCAGCAGATCCGGTGTGCTGAACACTGAAGCTTTCTTT	CASRSGVLNTEAFF
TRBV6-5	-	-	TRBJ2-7	TGTGCCAGCAGTACTGGGACCTCCAGCTCCTACGAGCAGTACTTC	CASSTGTSSSYEQYF
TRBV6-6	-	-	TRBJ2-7	TGTGCCAGCAGTTACAGGGGTGTCCCCGTTTACGAGCAGTACTTC	CASSYRGVPVYEQYF
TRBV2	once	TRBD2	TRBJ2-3	TGTGCCAGCAGTGAAGCCCGAACTAGCGGGAGGGCGCAGTATTTT	CASSEARTSGRAQYF
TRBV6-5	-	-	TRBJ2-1	TGTGCCAGCAGATATAACAATGAGCAGTTCTTC	CASRYNNEQFF
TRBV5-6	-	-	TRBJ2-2	TGTGCCAGCAGCGGGGGACTTAACACCGGGGAGCTGTTTTTT	CASSGGLNTGELFF
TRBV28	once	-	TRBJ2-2	TGTGCCAGCCAGGCGTACACCGGGGAGCTGTTTTTT	CASQAYTGELFF
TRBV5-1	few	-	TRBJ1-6	TGCGCCAGCAGCTCGGGGTCGAGTGCTAATTCACCCCTCCACTTT	CASSSGSSANSPLHF
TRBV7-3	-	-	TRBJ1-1	TGTGCCAGCAGCGCGCCGGGGAACACTGAAGCTTTCTTT	CASSAPGNTEAFF
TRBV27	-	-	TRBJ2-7	TGTGCCAGCAGTTTTATCAACTCCTACGAGCAGTACTTC	CASSFINSYEQYF
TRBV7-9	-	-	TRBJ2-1	TGTGCCAGCAGCCGAACCTATACTTCGCCCTACAATGAGCAGTTCTTC	CASSRTYTSPYNEQFF
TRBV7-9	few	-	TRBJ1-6	TGTGCCAGCAGCTCCGGGCCAGGGAGAAATAATTCACCCCTCCACTTT	CASSSGPGRNNSPLHF
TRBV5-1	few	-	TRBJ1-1	TGCGCCAGCAGCCGCTTTGGGGGGGGAGGCGGGAACACTGAAGCTTTCTTT	CASSRFGGGGGNTEAFF
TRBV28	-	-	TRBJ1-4	TGTGCCAGCAGTTTATGGGGAGAGGAAAAACTGTTTTTT	CASSLWGEEKLFF
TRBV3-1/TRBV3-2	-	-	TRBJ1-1	TGTGCCAGCAGCCAAGTCAAGGATGAAGCTTTCTTT	CASSQVKDEAFF
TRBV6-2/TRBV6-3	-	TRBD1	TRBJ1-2	TGTGCCAGCAGCTCCGGGACAGTTCTTGGCTACACCTTC	CASSSGTVLGYTF
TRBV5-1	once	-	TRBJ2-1	TGCGCCAGCAGCATCCCGACGAGCTCCTACAATGAGCAGTTCTTC	CASSIPTSSYNEQFF
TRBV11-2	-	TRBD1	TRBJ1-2	TGTGCCAGCAGCTCAAGGACAGGGAACTATGGCTACACCTTC	CASSSRTGNYGYTF
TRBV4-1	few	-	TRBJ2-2	TGCGCCAGCAGCCCTAATGGGCCCACCGGGGAGCTGTTTTTT	CASSPNGPTGELFF
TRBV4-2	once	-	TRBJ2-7	TGTGCCAGCAGCCATCCAGGGCCATACGAGCAGTACTTC	CASSHPGPYEQYF